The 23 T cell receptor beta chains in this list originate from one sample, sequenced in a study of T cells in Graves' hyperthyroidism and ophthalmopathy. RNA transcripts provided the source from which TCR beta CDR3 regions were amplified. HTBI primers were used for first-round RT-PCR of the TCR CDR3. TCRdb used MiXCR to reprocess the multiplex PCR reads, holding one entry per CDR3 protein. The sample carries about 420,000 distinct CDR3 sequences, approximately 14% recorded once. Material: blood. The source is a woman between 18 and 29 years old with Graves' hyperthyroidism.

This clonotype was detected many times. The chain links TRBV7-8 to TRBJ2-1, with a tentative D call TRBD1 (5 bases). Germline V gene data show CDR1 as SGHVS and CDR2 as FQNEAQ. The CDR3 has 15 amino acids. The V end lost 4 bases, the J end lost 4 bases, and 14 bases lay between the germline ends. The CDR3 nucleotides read TGTGCCAGCAGCTCCCTATCTGGGGCATACAATGAGCAGTTCTTC. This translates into CASSSLSGAYNEQFF. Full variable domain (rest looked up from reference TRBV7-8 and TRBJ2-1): GAGVSQSPRYKVAKRGQDVALRCDPISGHVSLFWYQQALGQGPEFLTYFQNEAQLDKSGLPSDRFFAERPEGSVSTLKIQRTQQEDSAVYLCASSSLSGAYNEQFFGPGTRLTVL.

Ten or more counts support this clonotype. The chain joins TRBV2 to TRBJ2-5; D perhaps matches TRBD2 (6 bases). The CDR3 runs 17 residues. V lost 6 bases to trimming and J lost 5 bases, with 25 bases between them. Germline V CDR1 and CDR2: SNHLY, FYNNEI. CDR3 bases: TGTGCCAGCAGAGCCCTCACCCTAGCGCCACAGAGGGAGACCCAGTACTTC. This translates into CASRALTLAPQRETQYF.

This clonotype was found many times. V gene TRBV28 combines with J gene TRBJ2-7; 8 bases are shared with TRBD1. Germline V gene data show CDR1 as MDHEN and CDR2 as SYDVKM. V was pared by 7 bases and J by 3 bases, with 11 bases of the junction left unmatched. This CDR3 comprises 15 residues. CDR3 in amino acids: CASKGAGTGYYEQYF. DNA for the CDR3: TGTGCCAGCAAGGGGGCCGGGACAGGATACTACGAGCAGTACTTC. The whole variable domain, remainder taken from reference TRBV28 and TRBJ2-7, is DVKVTQSSRYLVKRTGEKVFLECVQDMDHENMFWYRQDPGLGLRLIYFSYDVKMKEKGDIPEGYSVSREKKERFSLILESASTNQTSMYLCASKGAGTGYYEQYFGPGTRLTVT.

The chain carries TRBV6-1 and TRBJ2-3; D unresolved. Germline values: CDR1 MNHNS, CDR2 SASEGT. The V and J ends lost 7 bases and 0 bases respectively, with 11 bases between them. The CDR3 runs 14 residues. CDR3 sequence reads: CASTGGLSTDTQYF. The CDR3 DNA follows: TGTGCCAGCACGGGCGGATTGAGCACAGATACGCAGTATTTT.

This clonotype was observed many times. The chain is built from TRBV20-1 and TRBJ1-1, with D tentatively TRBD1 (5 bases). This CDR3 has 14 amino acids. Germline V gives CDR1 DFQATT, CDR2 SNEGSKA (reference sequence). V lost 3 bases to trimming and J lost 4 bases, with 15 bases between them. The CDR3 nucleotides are TGCAGTGCTAGTAGCGGGACCGTGAGCACTGAAGCTTTCTTT. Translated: CSASSGTVSTEAFF.

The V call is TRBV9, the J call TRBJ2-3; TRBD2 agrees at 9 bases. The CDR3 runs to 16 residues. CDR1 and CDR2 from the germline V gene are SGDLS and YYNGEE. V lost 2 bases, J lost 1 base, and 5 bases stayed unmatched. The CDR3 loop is CASSVIAGEGTDTQYF. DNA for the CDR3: TGTGCCAGCAGCGTTATAGCGGGGGAAGGCACAGATACGCAGTATTTT.

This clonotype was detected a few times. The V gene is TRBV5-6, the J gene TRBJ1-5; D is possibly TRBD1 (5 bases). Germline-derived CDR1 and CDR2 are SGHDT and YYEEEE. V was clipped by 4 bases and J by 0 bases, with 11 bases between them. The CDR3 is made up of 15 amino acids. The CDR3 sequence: CASSRGGNSNQPQHF. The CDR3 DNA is TGTGCCAGCAGCCGGGGGGGTAATAGCAATCAGCCCCAGCATTTT. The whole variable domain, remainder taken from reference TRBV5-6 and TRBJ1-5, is DAGVTQSPTHLIKTRGQQVTLRCSPKSGHDTVSWYQQALGQGPQFIFQYYEEEERQRGNFPDRFSGHQFPNYSSELNVNALLLGDSALYLCASSRGGNSNQPQHFGDGTRLSIL.

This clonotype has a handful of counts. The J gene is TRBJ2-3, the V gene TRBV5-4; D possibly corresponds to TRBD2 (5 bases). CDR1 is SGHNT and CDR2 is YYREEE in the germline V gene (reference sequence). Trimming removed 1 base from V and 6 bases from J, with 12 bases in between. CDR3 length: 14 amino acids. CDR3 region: CASSLTRPVDTQYF. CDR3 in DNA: TGTGCCAGCAGCTTGACTAGACCAGTTGATACGCAGTATTTT. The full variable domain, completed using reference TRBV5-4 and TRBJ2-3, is ETGVTQSPTHLIKTRGQQVTLRCSSQSGHNTVSWYQQALGQGPQFIFQYYREEENGRGNFPPRFSGLQFPNYSSELNVNALELDDSALYLCASSLTRPVDTQYFGPGTRLTVL.

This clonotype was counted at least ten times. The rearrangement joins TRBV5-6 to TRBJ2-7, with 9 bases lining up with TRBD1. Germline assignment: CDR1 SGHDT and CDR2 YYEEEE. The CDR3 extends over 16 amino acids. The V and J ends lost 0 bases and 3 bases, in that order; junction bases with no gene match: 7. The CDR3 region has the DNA TGTGCCAGCAGCTTGGTGTCCTGGGACAGGGACTACGAGCAGTACTTC. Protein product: CASSLVSWDRDYEQYF.

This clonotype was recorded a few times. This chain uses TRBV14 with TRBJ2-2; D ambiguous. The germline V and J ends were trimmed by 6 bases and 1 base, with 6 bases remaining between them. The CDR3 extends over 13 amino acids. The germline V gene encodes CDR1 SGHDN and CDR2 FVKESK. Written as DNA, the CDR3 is TGTGCCAGCAGAGAGAAGAACACCGGGGAGCTGTTTTTT. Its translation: CASREKNTGELFF. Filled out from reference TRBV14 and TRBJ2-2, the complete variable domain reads EAGVTQFPSHSVIEKGQTVTLRCDPISGHDNLYWYRRVMGKEIKFLLHFVKESKQDESGMPNNRFLAERTGGTYSTLKVQPAELEDSGVYFCASREKNTGELFFGEGSRLTVL.

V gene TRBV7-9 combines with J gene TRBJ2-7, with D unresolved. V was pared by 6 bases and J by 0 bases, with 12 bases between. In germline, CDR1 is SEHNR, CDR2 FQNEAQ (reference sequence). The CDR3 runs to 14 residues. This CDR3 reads CASSEEASSYEQYF. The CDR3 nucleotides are TGTGCCAGCAGTGAAGAGGCAAGCTCCTACGAGCAGTACTTC. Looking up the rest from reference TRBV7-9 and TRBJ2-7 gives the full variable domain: DTGVSQNPRHKITKRGQNVTFRCDPISEHNRLYWYRQTLGQGPEFLTYFQNEAQLEKSRLLSDRFSAERPKGSFSTLEIQRTEQGDSAMYLCASSEEASSYEQYFGPGTRLTVT.

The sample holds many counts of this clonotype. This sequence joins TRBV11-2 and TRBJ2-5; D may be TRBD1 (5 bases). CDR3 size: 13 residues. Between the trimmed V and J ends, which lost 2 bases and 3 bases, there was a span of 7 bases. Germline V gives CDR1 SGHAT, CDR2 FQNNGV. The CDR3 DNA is TGTGCCAGCAGCTTAATCAGGGAAGAGACCCAGTACTTC. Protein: CASSLIREETQYF. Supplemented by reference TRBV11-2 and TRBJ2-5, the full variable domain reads EAGVAQSPRYKIIEKRQSVAFWCNPISGHATLYWYQQILGQGPKLLIQFQNNGVVDDSQLPKDRFSAERLKGVDSTLKIQPAKLEDSAVYLCASSLIREETQYFGPGTRLLVL.

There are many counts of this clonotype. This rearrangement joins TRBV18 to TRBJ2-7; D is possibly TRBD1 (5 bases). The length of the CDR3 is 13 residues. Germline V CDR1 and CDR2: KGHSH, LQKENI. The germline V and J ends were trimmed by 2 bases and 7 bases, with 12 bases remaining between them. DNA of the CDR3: TGTGCCAGCTCACCAGGGGCCGCCCCAGAGCAGTACTTC. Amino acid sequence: CASSPGAAPEQYF.

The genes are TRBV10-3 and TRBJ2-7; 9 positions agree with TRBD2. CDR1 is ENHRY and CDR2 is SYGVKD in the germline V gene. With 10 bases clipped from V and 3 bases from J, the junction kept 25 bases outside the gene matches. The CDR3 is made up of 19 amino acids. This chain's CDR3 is CATSGGVSGRTTRIYEQYF. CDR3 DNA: TGTGCCACCTCCGGTGGAGTAAGCGGGAGGACCACAAGGATCTACGAGCAGTACTTC.

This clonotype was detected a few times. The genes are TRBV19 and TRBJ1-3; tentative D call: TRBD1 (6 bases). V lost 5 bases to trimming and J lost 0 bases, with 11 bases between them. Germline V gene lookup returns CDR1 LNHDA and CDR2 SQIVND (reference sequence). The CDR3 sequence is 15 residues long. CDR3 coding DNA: TGTGCCAGTAGTCCCCAGGGGAGCTCTGGAAACACCATATATTTT. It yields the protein CASSPQGSSGNTIYF.

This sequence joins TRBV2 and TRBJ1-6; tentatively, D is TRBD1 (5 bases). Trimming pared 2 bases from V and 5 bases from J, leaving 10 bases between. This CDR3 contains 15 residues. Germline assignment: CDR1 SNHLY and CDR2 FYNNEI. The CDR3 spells CASSEQGEDNSPLHF. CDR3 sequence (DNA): TGTGCCAGCAGTGAACAGGGAGAGGATAATTCACCCCTCCACTTT.

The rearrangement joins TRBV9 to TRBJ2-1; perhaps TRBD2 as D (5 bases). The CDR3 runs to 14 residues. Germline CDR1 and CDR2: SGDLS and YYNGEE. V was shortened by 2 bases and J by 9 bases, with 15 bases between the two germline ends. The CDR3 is CASSVNNLRGEQFF. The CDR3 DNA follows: TGTGCCAGCAGCGTTAACAACCTTCGGGGTGAGCAGTTCTTC.

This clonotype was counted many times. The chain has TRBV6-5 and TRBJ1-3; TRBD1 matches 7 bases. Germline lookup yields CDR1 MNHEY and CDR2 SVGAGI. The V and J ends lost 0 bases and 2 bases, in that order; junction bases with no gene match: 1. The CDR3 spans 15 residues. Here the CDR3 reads CASSYSGTAGNTIYF. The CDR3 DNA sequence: TGTGCCAGCAGTTACTCCGGGACAGCTGGAAACACCATATATTTT.

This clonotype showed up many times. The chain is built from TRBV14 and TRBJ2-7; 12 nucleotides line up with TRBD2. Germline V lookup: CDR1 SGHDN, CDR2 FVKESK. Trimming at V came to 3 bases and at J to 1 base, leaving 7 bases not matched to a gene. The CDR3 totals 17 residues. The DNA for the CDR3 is TGTGCCAGCAGCCACAGCGCGGGGACTAGCGGGTCCTACGAGCAGTACTTC. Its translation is CASSHSAGTSGSYEQYF.

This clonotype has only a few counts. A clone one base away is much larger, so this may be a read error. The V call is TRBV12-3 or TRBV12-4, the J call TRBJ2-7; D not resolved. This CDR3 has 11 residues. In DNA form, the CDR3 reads TGTGCCAGCATCCCTTTCTACGAGCAGCACTTC. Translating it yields CASIPFYEQHF.

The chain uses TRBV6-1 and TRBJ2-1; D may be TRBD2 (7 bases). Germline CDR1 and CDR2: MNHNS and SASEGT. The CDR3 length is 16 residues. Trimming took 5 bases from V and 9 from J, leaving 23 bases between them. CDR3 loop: CASSYPRGGLGSEQFF. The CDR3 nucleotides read TGTGCCAGCAGTTATCCGAGGGGGGGCCTGGGGTCTGAGCAGTTCTTC.

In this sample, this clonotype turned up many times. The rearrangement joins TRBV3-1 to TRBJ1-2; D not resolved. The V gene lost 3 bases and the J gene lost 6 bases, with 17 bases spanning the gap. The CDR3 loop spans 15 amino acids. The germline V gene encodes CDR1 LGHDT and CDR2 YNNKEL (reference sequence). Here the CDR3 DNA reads TGTGCCAGCAGCCAGCATGGGGATCGGAGGCATGGCTACACCTTC. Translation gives CASSQHGDRRHGYTF.

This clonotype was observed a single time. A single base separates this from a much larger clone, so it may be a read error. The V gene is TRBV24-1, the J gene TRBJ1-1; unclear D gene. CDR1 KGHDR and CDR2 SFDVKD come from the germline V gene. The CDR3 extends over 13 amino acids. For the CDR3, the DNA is TGTGCCACCAGGGGAATTGAAAACACTGAAGCTTCCTTT. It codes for CATRGIENTEASF.